The text below deals with one TCR beta chain. Its antigen is not known. This sample stems from a study of cytomegalovirus exposure and HLA in healthy donors. Study background: In a later analysis, the roughly 120 validation repertoires were reported to have used the same platform as the 600 to 700 first-cohort repertoires. Study-level points and caveats: Most sequenced TCRs were rare (though some public TCRs occurred in many donors). In a later analysis, first-cohort TCR clusters were found to tend to co-occur in the 120 or so validation repertoires.

This CDR3 contains 14 residues. Trimming stripped 3 bases from V and 3 bases from J, with 14 bases between. Germline V gene data show CDR1 as GTSNPN and CDR2 as SVGIG (reference sequence). The protocol was immunoSEQ multiplex PCR, while the TCRdb copy is restricted to in-frame clones and leaves out a portion. The sample shows 80,000 to 100,000 clones, approximately 91% of them seen only once. The TCR was taken from a man aged 25 to 45 in good health and CMV-seronegative. What was sequenced was PBMCs. The chain carries TRBV30 and TRBJ2-5; perhaps TRBD2 as D (5 bases). CDR3 sequence (DNA): TGTGCCTGGAGGGCCCCTGTCGGGGAAGAGACCCAGTACTTC. Protein sequence: CAWRAPVGEETQYF.